This is a list of T cell receptor beta chains from one sample in a study of blood T cells in healthy people across ages. A single record per CDR3 protein comes from TCRdb applying MiXCR to the 5' RACE reads. This table holds approximately 1,700,000 distinct CDR3 sequences, around 42% found once. The sample consisted of blood. The receptors here all came from a human donor in good health. CDR3s include the opening cysteine and the closing phenylalanine or tryptophan. D genes are given only for firm matches. The size entry is marked missing in some rows and otherwise reads once, few, many or a size class.

CDR3 length	clone size	V gene	D gene	J gene	CDR3 DNA	CDR3 protein
15	NA	TRBV28	TRBD1	TRBJ1-2	TGTGCCGTCACAGGGGTCCTCGACCAATACTATGGCTACACCTTC	CAVTGVLDQYYGYTF
12	NA	TRBV29-1	NA	TRBJ2-5	TGCAGCGTTGAGAAGACAGGCTTTACCCAGTACTTC	CSVEKTGFTQYF
13	NA	TRBV7-2	NA	TRBJ2-5	TGTGCCAGCAGCTTAGAAGCGACAGAGACCCAGTACTTC	CASSLEATETQYF
11	many	TRBV20-1	NA	TRBJ2-3	TGCAGTGCTGAAATCGGAGATACGCAGTATTTT	CSAEIGDTQYF
14	few	TRBV6-6	NA	TRBJ2-5	TGTGCCAGCAGTGGGCACGGACAGCAAGAGACCCAGTACTTC	CASSGHGQQETQYF
14	few	TRBV7-2	NA	TRBJ1-2	TGTGCCAGCAGCTTAGAACACAGTATCTATGGCTACACCTTC	CASSLEHSIYGYTF
12	NA	TRBV14	NA	TRBJ2-7	TGTGCCAGCAGCCACAGGGGTCTGAAGCAGTACTTC	CASSHRGLKQYF
15	NA	TRBV27	TRBD1	TRBJ1-2	TGTGCCAGCAGTACAGTGGGACAGGGGGCCAGTGGCTACACCTTC	CASSTVGQGASGYTF
13	few	TRBV28	NA	TRBJ1-2	TGTGCCAGCAGATCCCAGGGTAATACTGGCTACACCTTC	CASRSQGNTGYTF
15	NA	TRBV7-9	TRBD1	TRBJ1-2	TGTGCCAGCAGCTCCTCACAGGGGGCAGCCTATGGCTACACCTTC	CASSSSQGAAYGYTF
16	NA	TRBV6-6	NA	TRBJ1-6	TGTGCCAGCAGTCGTCTTTCCGGGGCAGGGGATTCACCCCTCCACTTT	CASSRLSGAGDSPLHF
18	NA	TRBV2	NA	TRBJ2-1	TGTGCCAGCAGTGAATTTGACACCAATATAGGGGGTTACAATGAGCAGTTCTTC	CASSEFDTNIGGYNEQFF
17	NA	TRBV4-2	TRBD1	TRBJ2-7	TGTGCCAGCAGCCAAGATTTGGGGACAGGGAGCTCCTACGAGCAGTACTTC	CASSQDLGTGSSYEQYF